These T cell receptor beta chains were read from a single sample in a study of OX40 agonist ivuxolimab in advanced cancers. TCRdb's copy holds only in-frame clones and misses some; the assay was immunoSEQ multiplex PCR. The profile shows 55,000 to 70,000 clones, approximately 87% of them singletons. This specimen was CD4+ or CD8+ T cells sorted from blood, taken in a trial of the OX40 agonist ivuxolimab. Every receptor here comes from an adult with an advanced solid tumor such as melanoma, head and neck, liver or kidney cancer. Each CDR3 is given with its conserved first and last residue. D genes are given only for firm matches. Only part of the rows carry a size: once, few, many, or a class if the clone is expanded.

>TRBV5-8|NA|NA|TRBJ1-2
TGTGCCAGCAGCTCCCTCGCAACCTATGGCTACACCTTC
CASSSLATYGYTF
>TRBV6-5|NA|NA|TRBJ1-2
TGTGCCAGCAGTTACTCAAGGGGTTCTGGCTACACCTTC
CASSYSRGSGYTF
>TRBV5-1|NA|NA|TRBJ1-2
TGCGCCAGCAGCTTGGAAACCCGCCGGGACTATGGCTACACCTTC
CASSLETRRDYGYTF
>TRBV6-1|NA|TRBD1|TRBJ1-2
TGTGCCAGCAGTGTAGACCGGGACAGGGGGTTTTATGGCTACACCTTC
CASSVDRDRGFYGYTF
>TRBV4-2|NA|TRBD1|TRBJ1-2
TGTGCCAGCAGCCAACCAGGACAGGGGGTTCATGGCTACACCTTC
CASSQPGQGVHGYTF
>TRBV30|NA|TRBD1|TRBJ1-6
TGTGCCTGGAGTCCGACAGGGTATTATTCACCCCTCCACTTT
CAWSPTGYYSPLHF
>TRBV30|NA|NA|TRBJ1-1
TGTGCCTGGAGAGAAGGGGTGGAAGCTTTCTTT
CAWREGVEAFF
>TRBV5-1|NA|TRBD1|TRBJ1-2
TGCGCCAGCAGCCCAGGACAGGTGGGGGATGGCTACACCTTC
CASSPGQVGDGYTF
>TRBV7-9|NA|NA|TRBJ2-3
TGTGCCAGCAGCTTTGGATGGGGAGAAGAGCCAGATACGCAGTATTTT
CASSFGWGEEPDTQYF
>TRBV21-1|NA|NA|TRBJ2-7
TGTGCCAGCAGCAAAGGAGGGTACTCCTACGAGCAGTACTTC
CASSKGGYSYEQYF
>TRBV7-2|NA|NA|TRBJ1-3
TGTGCCAGCAGCCCAGAAGGGGCTGGAAACACCATATATTTT
CASSPEGAGNTIYF
>TRBV7-6|once|NA|TRBJ2-2
TGTGCCAGCAGCTTAGAGTCTCGCGCTAGCGCCAACACCGGGGAGCTGTTTTTT
CASSLESRASANTGELFF
>TRBV19|NA|TRBD1|TRBJ1-6
TGTGCCAGCGCGACAGGGCCGTATAATTCACCCCTCCACTTT
CASATGPYNSPLHF
>TRBV11-3|NA|NA|TRBJ2-7
TGTGCCAGCAGCGATATAATAGGGAAGCCCTACGAGCAGTACTTC
CASSDIIGKPYEQYF
>TRBV6-5|NA|TRBD2|TRBJ2-3
TGTGCCAGCAGTTACTCCGGGGGGGGGCACGCAGATACGCAGTATTTT
CASSYSGGGHADTQYF
>TRBV28|NA|NA|TRBJ1-5
TGTGCCAGCACGGTACAGACTAATCAGCCCCAGCATTTT
CASTVQTNQPQHF
>TRBV5-6|NA|NA|TRBJ1-4
TGTGCCAGCAGCTTAACAGGGATTAATGAAAAACTGTTTTTT
CASSLTGINEKLFF
>TRBV11-2|NA|NA|TRBJ2-5
TGTGCCAGCAGCTTAGATCCGCAAGGGGTAAAGACCCAGTACTTC
CASSLDPQGVKTQYF
>TRBV28|NA|TRBD1|TRBJ1-2
TGTGCCAGCAGTTTAACTGGGGGACAGGACTATGGCTACACCTTC
CASSLTGGQDYGYTF
>TRBV10-1|NA|TRBD2|TRBJ2-5
TGCGCCAGCAGGCCCGGACTAGCGGGATTAAAGGGAGAGACCCAGTACTTC
CASRPGLAGLKGETQYF
>TRBV11-2|NA|TRBD2|TRBJ2-1
TGTGCCAGCAGCTTAGAAGGACTAGCAAGGCCCAATGAGCAGTTCTTC
CASSLEGLARPNEQFF
>TRBV9|NA|NA|TRBJ1-4
TGTGCCAGCAGCGCCACGAGGGGGGGGCAGGAAAAACTGTTTTTT
CASSATRGGQEKLFF
>TRBV28|few|NA|TRBJ1-2
TGTGCCAGCAGTTTCCTGGGCGGCTACACCTTC
CASSFLGGYTF
>TRBV30|NA|NA|TRBJ1-3
TGTGCCGGACAGACACTGGGGAACACCATATATTTT
CAGQTLGNTIYF